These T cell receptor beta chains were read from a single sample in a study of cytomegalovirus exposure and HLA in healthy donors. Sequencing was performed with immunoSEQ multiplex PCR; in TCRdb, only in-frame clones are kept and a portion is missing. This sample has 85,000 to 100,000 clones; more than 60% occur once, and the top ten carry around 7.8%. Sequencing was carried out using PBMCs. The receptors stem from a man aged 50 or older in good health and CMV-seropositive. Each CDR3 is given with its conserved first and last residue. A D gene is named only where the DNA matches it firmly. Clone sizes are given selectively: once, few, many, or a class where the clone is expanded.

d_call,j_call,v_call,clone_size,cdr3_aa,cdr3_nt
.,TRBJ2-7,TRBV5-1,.,CASSRGNEQYF,TGCGCCAGCAGCCGAGGGAACGAGCAGTACTTC
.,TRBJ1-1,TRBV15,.,CATTQNTEAFF,TGTGCCACCACCCAGAACACTGAAGCTTTCTTT
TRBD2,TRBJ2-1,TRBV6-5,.,CASSISGGFYNEQFF,TGTGCCAGCAGTATTAGCGGGGGGTTCTACAATGAGCAGTTCTTC
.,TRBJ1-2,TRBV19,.,CASQDPGLTNWFYGYTF,TGTGCCAGTCAGGACCCGGGACTGACAAATTGGTTCTATGGCTACACCTTC
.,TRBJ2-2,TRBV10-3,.,CAINAAANTGELFF,TGTGCCATCAATGCGGCAGCGAACACCGGGGAGCTGTTTTTT
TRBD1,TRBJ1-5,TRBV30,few,CAWNSDRGNQPQHF,TGTGCCTGGAATTCAGACAGGGGCAATCAGCCCCAGCATTTT
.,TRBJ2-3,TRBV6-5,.,CASTQGFQTDTQYF,TGTGCCAGCACTCAGGGATTTCAAACAGATACGCAGTATTTT
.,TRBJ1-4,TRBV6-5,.,CASRPGVNEKLFF,TGTGCCAGCAGGCCGGGAGTTAATGAAAAACTGTTTTTT
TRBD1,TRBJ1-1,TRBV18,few,CASSPTGENTEAFF,TGTGCCAGCTCACCGACAGGGGAGAACACTGAAGCTTTCTTT
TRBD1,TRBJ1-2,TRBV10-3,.,CAISGGTGEANYGYTF,TGTGCCATCAGCGGAGGGACAGGAGAGGCTAACTATGGCTACACCTTC
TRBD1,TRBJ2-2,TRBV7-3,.,CASSSDRDTGELFF,TGTGCCAGCAGTTCCGACAGGGACACCGGGGAGCTGTTTTTT
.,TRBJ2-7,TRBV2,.,CASRPWGVIAPQGVYEQYF,TGTGCCAGCAGACCATGGGGGGTGATCGCCCCTCAGGGTGTCTACGAGCAGTACTTC
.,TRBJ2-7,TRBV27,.,CASSFAERATYEQYF,TGTGCCAGCAGTTTCGCCGAGCGGGCCACCTACGAGCAGTACTTC
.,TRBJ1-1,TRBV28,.,CASSSTRTEAFF,TGTGCCAGCAGTTCCACCCGGACAGAAGCTTTCTTT
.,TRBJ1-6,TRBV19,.,CASRGGRKENSPLHF,TGTGCCAGTAGGGGAGGACGGAAGGAAAATTCACCCCTCCACTTT
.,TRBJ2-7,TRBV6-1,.,CASSGQLALPSYEQYF,TGTGCCAGCAGTGGCCAACTAGCTCTCCCCTCCTACGAGCAGTACTTC
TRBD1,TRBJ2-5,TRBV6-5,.,CASTGTGPKETQYF,TGTGCCAGCACCGGGACAGGCCCAAAAGAGACCCAGTACTTC
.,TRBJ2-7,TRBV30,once,CAWSPGVSYEQYF,TGTGCCTGGAGTCCCGGGGTTTCCTACGAGCAGTACTTC
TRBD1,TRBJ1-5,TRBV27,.,CASNPRTLTGGVNQPQHF,TGTGCCAGCAATCCCCGGACCTTGACAGGGGGCGTCAATCAGCCCCAGCATTTT
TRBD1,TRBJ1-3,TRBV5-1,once,CASSRTGGSGNTIYF,TGCGCCAGCAGCAGGACAGGGGGCTCTGGAAACACCATATATTTT
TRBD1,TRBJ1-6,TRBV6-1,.,CASRTGQGAVGPLHF,TGTGCCAGCAGGACGGGACAGGGGGCGGTAGGGCCCCTCCACTTT
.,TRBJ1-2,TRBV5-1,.,CASSEPAGGYTF,TGCGCCAGCAGTGAACCGGCGGGAGGCTACACCTTC
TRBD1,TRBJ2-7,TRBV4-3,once,CASSHGPGQGSEQYF,TGCGCCAGCAGCCATGGACCGGGACAGGGTAGCGAGCAGTACTTC
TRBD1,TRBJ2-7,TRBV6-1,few,CASKGTGSSYEQYF,TGTGCCAGCAAAGGGACAGGGAGCTCCTACGAGCAGTACTTC
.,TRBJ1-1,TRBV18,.,CASSPKARESEAFF,TGTGCCAGCTCACCAAAGGCCAGGGAATCTGAAGCTTTCTTT
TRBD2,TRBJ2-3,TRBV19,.,CASGGVTDTQYF,TGTGCCAGCGGGGGGGTCACAGATACGCAGTATTTT
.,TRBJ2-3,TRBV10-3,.,CAIRAGSSTDTQYF,TGTGCCATCAGAGCAGGGTCGAGCACAGATACGCAGTATTTT
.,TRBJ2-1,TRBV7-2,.,CASSTGSRGNEQFF,TGTGCCAGCAGCACCGGGTCTCGGGGCAATGAGCAGTTCTTC
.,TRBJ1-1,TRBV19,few,CASSIGYGEAFF,TGTGCCAGTAGTATAGGTTACGGTGAAGCTTTCTTT
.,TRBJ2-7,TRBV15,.,CATSRVSQREQYF,TGTGCCACCAGCAGAGTATCCCAGCGCGAGCAGTACTTC
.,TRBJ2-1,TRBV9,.,CASSAQDPYGEQFF,TGTGCCAGCAGCGCTCAGGATCCCTACGGTGAGCAGTTCTTC
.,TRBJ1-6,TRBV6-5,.,CASTSGNSPLHF,TGTGCCAGCACCTCGGGGAATTCACCCCTCCACTTT
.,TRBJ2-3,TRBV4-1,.,CASSQEKERSQYF,TGCGCCAGCAGCCAAGAAAAGGAGCGTTCACAGTATTTT
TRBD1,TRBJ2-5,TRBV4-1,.,CASSRNLDRGRMDQETQYF,TGCGCCAGCAGCCGTAATCTGGACAGGGGAAGGATGGACCAAGAGACCCAGTACTTC
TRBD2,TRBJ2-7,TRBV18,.,CASSPPGTSGYEQYF,TGTGCCAGCTCACCACCCGGGACTAGCGGATACGAGCAGTACTTC